This TCR beta chain was identified in a study of cytomegalovirus exposure and HLA in healthy donors. Study results and limitations: Follow-up analysis found HLA locus-dependent TCR association rates, highest for DRB1 and lowest for HLA-C. TCR beta sequences reportedly predicted most subjects' HLA-A and HLA-B alleles accurately. A missense variant in DCLRE1C was later tied to TCR beta V- and J-gene trimming. Immune exposure information comprised only CMV serostatus.

A multiplex PCR was run with 60 Vbeta primers and 13 Jbeta primers. This table comes from immunoSEQ multiplex PCR, and its TCRdb copy is limited to in-frame clones, with some not included. The sample gives roughly 190,000 clones, over 9.5% of which show up once; about 7.8% is in the top ten. This clone has just a few counts. What it recognizes is unknown. The CDR3 covers 13 residues. The V and J ends lost 6 bases and 0 bases respectively, with 9 bases between them. Germline V lookup: CDR1 SQVTM, CDR2 ANQGSEA. The V gene is TRBV29-1, the J gene TRBJ2-1; D possibly corresponds to TRBD1 (6 bases). Input material: PBMCs. The sequence came from a middle-aged man in good health and CMV-seropositive. The CDR3 spells CSVRGTSYNEQFF. The DNA for the CDR3 is TGCAGCGTCAGGGGTACCTCCTACAATGAGCAGTTCTTC.